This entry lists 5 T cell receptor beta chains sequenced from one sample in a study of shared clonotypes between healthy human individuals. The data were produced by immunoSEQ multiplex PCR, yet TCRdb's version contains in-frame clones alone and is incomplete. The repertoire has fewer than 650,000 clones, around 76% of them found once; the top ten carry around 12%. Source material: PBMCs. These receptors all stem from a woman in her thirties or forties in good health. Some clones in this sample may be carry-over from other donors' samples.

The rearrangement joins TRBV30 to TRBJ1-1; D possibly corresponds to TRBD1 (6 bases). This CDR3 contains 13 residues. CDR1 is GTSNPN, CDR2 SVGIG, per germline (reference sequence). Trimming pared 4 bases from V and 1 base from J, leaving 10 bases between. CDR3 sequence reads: CAWNHRENTEAFF. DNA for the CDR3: TGTGCCTGGAATCACAGGGAGAACACTGAAGCTTTCTTT.

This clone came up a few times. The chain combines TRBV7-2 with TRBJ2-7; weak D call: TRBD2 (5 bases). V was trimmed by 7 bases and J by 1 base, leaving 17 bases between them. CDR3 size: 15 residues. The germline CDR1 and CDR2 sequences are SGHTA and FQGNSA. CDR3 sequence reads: CASTSGGLTSYEQYF. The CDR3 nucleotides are TGTGCCAGCACGTCTGGAGGTCTGACTTCCTACGAGCAGTACTTC.

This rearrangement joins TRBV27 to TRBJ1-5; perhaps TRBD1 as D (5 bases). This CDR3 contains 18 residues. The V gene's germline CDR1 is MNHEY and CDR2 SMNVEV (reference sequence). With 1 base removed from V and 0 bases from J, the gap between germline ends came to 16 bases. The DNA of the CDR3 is TGTGCCAGCAGTTTATTCGGAGGGGACCACTATAGCAATCAGCCCCAGCATTTT. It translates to CASSLFGGDHYSNQPQHF.

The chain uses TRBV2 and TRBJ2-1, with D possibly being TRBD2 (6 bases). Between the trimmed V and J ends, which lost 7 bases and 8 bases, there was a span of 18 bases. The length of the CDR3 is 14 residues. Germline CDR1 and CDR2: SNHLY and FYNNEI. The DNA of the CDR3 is TGTGCCAGCAACTACGCCGGGAGTTTCGATGAGCAGTTCTTC. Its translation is CASNYAGSFDEQFF.

The CDR3 nucleotides read TGTGCCAGCAGCTTAGCGGGAGGGCCCACTAGATACGAGCAGTACTTC. Protein: CASSLAGGPTRYEQYF. The chain is built from TRBV7-8 and TRBJ2-7; TRBD2 agrees at 7 bases. Germline V gene data show CDR1 as SGHVS and CDR2 as FQNEAQ. The V segment lost 0 bases and the J segment 4 bases; nucleotides outside the gene matches: 9. The CDR3 has 16 amino acids.